These 2 T cell receptor beta chains were all obtained from the same sample, sequenced in a study of PD-1 blockade in classical Hodgkin lymphoma. No patient escaped relapse after autologous stem cell transplantation, and brentuximab vedotin exposure varied. The repertoire was sequenced with immunoSEQ multiplex PCR; TCRdb's copy has only in-frame clones and lacks some. The table records approximately 44,000 clones, around three quarters of them present only once. The material was peripheral blood mononuclear cells (PBMCs), obtained at baseline. The receptors come from a human donor with classical Hodgkin lymphoma.

V and J are TRBV19 and TRBJ2-3; D is unclear. This CDR3 contains 13 residues. Trimming removed 6 bases from V and 4 bases from J, with 11 bases in between. Germline CDR1 LNHDA, CDR2 SQIVND (reference sequence). CDR3 bases: TGTGCCAGTAGCCTCGGGCTACCAGATACGCAGTATTTT. It codes for CASSLGLPDTQYF.

V and J are TRBV5-1 and TRBJ2-1; 8 bases are shared with TRBD2. The junction had 13 bases not matched to a gene; V was cut back by 4 bases and J by 7 bases. Germline V lookup: CDR1 SGHRS, CDR2 YFSETQ. The CDR3 covers 16 residues. The CDR3: CASSPSVSGRGNEQFF. CDR3 coding DNA: TGCGCCAGCAGCCCCTCGGTGAGCGGGAGAGGGAATGAGCAGTTCTTC.